The rows below give T cell receptor beta chains drawn from one sample of a study of cytomegalovirus exposure and HLA in healthy donors. TCRdb's table, derived via immunoSEQ multiplex PCR, lists solely in-frame clones and lacks some. The sample has more than 80,000 clones, around 89% seen once. The sequenced material came from PBMCs. These receptors all stem from a woman younger than 30 in good health and CMV-seropositive. Each CDR3 is given with its conserved first and last residue. D genes are given only for firm matches. Size values are once, few and many counts, or a class for expanded clones, and some rows have none.

>TRBJ1-5|TRBD1|NA|TRBV5-4
CASSAGTGGNQPQHF
TGTGCCAGCAGCGCCGGGACAGGGGGCAATCAGCCCCAGCATTTT
>TRBJ2-3|NA|NA|TRBV27
CASSLSFSGTDTQYF
TGTGCCAGCAGTTTATCCTTTTCGGGCACAGATACGCAGTATTTT
>TRBJ2-7|TRBD2|NA|TRBV27
CASSPGGGSYEQYF
TGTGCCAGCAGCCCCGGGGGGGGGTCCTACGAGCAGTACTTC
>TRBJ1-2|TRBD1|NA|TRBV11-2
CASSSSRDRGDGYTF
TGTGCCAGCAGCTCGTCCCGGGACAGGGGGGACGGCTACACCTTC
>TRBJ1-1|TRBD1|NA|TRBV2
CASRKTGEAFF
TGTGCCAGCCGGAAGACAGGGGAGGCTTTCTTT
>TRBJ2-5|NA|NA|TRBV7-9
CASRYTGIQETQYF
TGTGCCAGCAGGTATACAGGTATCCAAGAGACCCAGTACTTC
>TRBJ1-2|NA|NA|TRBV28
CASRLPGGGYGYTF
TGTGCCAGCAGATTACCTGGCGGGGGCTATGGCTACACCTTC
>TRBJ2-5|NA|NA|TRBV18
CASSPLGGQIQETQYF
TGTGCCAGCTCACCACTGGGGGGACAGATCCAAGAGACCCAGTACTTC
>TRBJ2-3|NA|NA|TRBV5-4
CASSLAAASVPTDTQYF
TGTGCCAGCAGCTTGGCTGCGGCCAGTGTCCCCACAGATACGCAGTATTTT
>TRBJ1-6|NA|NA|TRBV7-8
CASSLALYSPLHF
TGTGCCAGCAGCCTAGCCCTTTATTCACCCCTCCACTTT
>TRBJ2-1|TRBD2|NA|TRBV7-9
CASSSTSGGAFNEQFF
TGTGCCAGCAGCTCGACTAGCGGGGGGGCCTTTAATGAGCAGTTCTTC
>TRBJ1-2|NA|NA|TRBV6-4
CASSPGTQAGYGYTF
TGTGCCAGCAGTCCAGGGACTCAGGCAGGCTATGGCTACACCTTC
>TRBJ2-5|NA|NA|TRBV6-5
CASSYSSRETQYF
TGTGCCAGCAGTTACTCCTCTAGGGAGACCCAGTACTTC
>TRBJ2-2|TRBD1|once|TRBV5-1
CASREQGSAGELFF
TGCGCCAGCAGGGAACAGGGGTCGGCCGGGGAGCTGTTTTTT
>TRBJ2-1|NA|NA|TRBV27
CASSLMTGGIPEQFF
TGTGCCAGCAGTTTAATGACGGGGGGCATTCCTGAGCAGTTCTTC
>TRBJ2-1|TRBD1|NA|TRBV5-6
CASSPIRQGFSGRYNEQFF
TGTGCCAGCAGCCCGATCCGACAGGGGTTTTCGGGGCGATACAATGAGCAGTTCTTC
>TRBJ2-1|NA|NA|TRBV13
CASSLKGREQFF
TGTGCCAGCAGCTTAAAGGGGCGGGAGCAGTTCTTC
>TRBJ1-4|NA|NA|TRBV4-3
CASSQEPGLNEKLFF
TGCGCCAGCAGCCAAGAGCCAGGTCTTAATGAAAAACTGTTTTTT
>TRBJ2-3|TRBD2|NA|TRBV2
CASRLAGNTDTQYF
TGTGCCAGCAGACTAGCGGGGAACACAGATACGCAGTATTTT
>TRBJ2-7|NA|NA|TRBV11-2
CASSLDRALRYEQYF
TGTGCCAGCAGCTTAGACAGGGCGCTTCGTTACGAGCAGTACTTC
>TRBJ2-5|NA|NA|TRBV5-4
CASRGGTPLGQETQYF
TGTGCCAGCAGGGGAGGGACACCCTTGGGTCAGGAGACCCAGTACTTC
>TRBJ1-2|TRBD1|NA|TRBV19
CASSFRDRGQDYGYTF
TGTGCCAGTAGTTTCCGGGACAGGGGGCAGGACTATGGCTACACCTTC
>TRBJ1-6|TRBD1|NA|TRBV11-2
CASRTGSYNSPLHF
TGTGCCAGCAGGACAGGGTCCTATAATTCACCCCTCCACTTT
>TRBJ1-5|NA|once|TRBV7-6
CASSLLSGFGQPQHF
TGTGCCAGCAGCTTACTGTCAGGGTTTGGGCAGCCCCAGCATTTT
>TRBJ1-4|NA|NA|TRBV11-2
CASSLASQGRNGEKLFF
TGTGCCAGCAGCTTAGCGTCACAAGGGAGGAATGGTGAAAAACTGTTTTTT
>TRBJ2-3|NA|NA|TRBV7-8
CASSFGLVDTQYF
TGTGCCAGCAGCTTCGGACTTGTAGATACGCAGTATTTT
>TRBJ2-7|TRBD1|NA|TRBV7-8
CASSPPGQGFYEQYF
TGTGCCAGCAGCCCACCGGGACAGGGGTTCTACGAGCAGTACTTC
>TRBJ1-5|TRBD1|NA|TRBV5-1
CASSLGQGAGQPQHF
TGCGCCAGCAGCTTGGGTCAGGGGGCAGGTCAGCCCCAGCATTTT
>TRBJ1-1|NA|NA|TRBV21-1
CASSVTGGGTEAFF
TGTGCCAGCAGCGTGACAGGGGGTGGTACTGAAGCTTTCTTT
>TRBJ2-5|TRBD2|once|TRBV5-6
CASSLVGTSGGEYQETQYF
TGTGCCAGCAGCTTGGTCGGGACTAGCGGGGGGGAGTACCAAGAGACCCAGTACTTC
>TRBJ1-4|TRBD1|NA|TRBV7-2
CASSPDRGRPLNEKLFF
TGTGCCAGCAGCCCTGACAGGGGGCGTCCCCTTAATGAAAAACTGTTTTTT
>TRBJ2-1|TRBD2|NA|TRBV18
CASSRHRLAGGYNEQFF
TGTGCCAGCTCACGCCATCGTCTGGCGGGGGGCTACAATGAGCAGTTCTTC
>TRBJ2-5|NA|NA|TRBV4-1
CASSQGYDRQETQYF
TGCGCCAGCAGCCAAGGGTATGACAGGCAAGAGACCCAGTACTTC
>TRBJ2-7|TRBD1|NA|TRBV6-6
CASSYSAQGAGEQYF
TGTGCCAGCAGTTACTCGGCTCAGGGGGCGGGCGAGCAGTACTTC
>TRBJ1-1|NA|NA|TRBV5-1
CASSSVLNTEAFF
TGCGCCAGCAGCTCGGTCCTGAACACTGAAGCTTTCTTT
>TRBJ2-5|TRBD1|once|TRBV7-9
CASSYDRGRETQYF
TGTGCCAGCAGCTACGACAGGGGCCGGGAGACCCAGTACTTC
>TRBJ2-5|TRBD1|NA|TRBV7-6
CASSLGQGIETQYF
TGTGCCAGCAGCTTGGGACAGGGCATTGAGACCCAGTACTTC
>TRBJ1-3|NA|NA|TRBV6-7
CASSSLSGNTIYF
TGTGCCAGCAGTTCCCTCTCTGGAAACACCATATATTTT
>TRBJ2-5|TRBD2|NA|TRBV7-2
CASSLAQPYLAGVTETQYF
TGTGCCAGCAGCTTAGCACAACCTTACCTAGCGGGGGTCACAGAGACCCAGTACTTC
>TRBJ2-5|TRBD1|once|TRBV28
CASSEGTDQETQYF
TGTGCCAGCAGTGAAGGGACAGACCAAGAGACCCAGTACTTC
>TRBJ2-5|TRBD1|NA|TRBV29-1
CSVEGTGETALQETQYF
TGCAGCGTTGAGGGGACAGGGGAAACTGCCTTACAAGAGACCCAGTACTTC
>TRBJ1-1|NA|NA|TRBV5-4
CASSSRTAEAFF
TGTGCCAGCAGCTCACGGACAGCTGAAGCTTTCTTT
>TRBJ2-2|NA|NA|TRBV5-1
CASSLWGEDTGELFF
TGCGCCAGCAGCTTGTGGGGGGAGGACACCGGGGAGCTGTTTTTT